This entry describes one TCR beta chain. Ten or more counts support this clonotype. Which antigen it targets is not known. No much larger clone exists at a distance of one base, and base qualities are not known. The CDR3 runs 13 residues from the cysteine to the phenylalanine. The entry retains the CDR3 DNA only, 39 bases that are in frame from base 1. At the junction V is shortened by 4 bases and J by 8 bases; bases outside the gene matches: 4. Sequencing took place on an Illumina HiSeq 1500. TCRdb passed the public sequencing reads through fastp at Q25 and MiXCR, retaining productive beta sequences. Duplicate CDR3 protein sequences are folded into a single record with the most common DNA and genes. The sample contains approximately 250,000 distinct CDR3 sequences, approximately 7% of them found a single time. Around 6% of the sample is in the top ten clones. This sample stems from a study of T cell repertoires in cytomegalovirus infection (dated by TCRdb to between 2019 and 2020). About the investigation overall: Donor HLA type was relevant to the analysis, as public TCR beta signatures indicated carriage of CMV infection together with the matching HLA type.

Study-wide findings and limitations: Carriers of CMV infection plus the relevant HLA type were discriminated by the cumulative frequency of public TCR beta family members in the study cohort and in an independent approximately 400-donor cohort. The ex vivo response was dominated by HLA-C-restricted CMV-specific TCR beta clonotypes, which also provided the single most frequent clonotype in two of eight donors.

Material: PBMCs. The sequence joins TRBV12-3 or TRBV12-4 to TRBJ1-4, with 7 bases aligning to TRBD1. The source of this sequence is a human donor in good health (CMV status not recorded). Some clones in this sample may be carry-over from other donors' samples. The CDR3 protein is CASSSGGHEKLFF. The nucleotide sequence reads TGTGCCAGCAGTTCAGGGGGGCACGAAAAACTGTTTTTT.